This TCR beta chain comes out of a study of T cells in Graves' hyperthyroidism and ophthalmopathy. RNA transcripts gave rise to amplified TCR beta CDR3 regions. First-round RT-PCR with HTBI primers amplified the TCR CDR3 region. TCRdb analysed the multiplex PCR reads with MiXCR anew, one entry per CDR3 protein. The profile shows about 420,000 distinct CDR3 sequences, around 13% of them singletons. Across 18 months, stable Graves' hyperthyroidism was marked by no progression to ophthalmopathy. Fresh peripheral blood, more than 8 ml of it, supplied the PBMCs. This TCR derives from a young woman with Graves' hyperthyroidism. Sequences were obtained from blood.

This CDR3 reads CASSRTVRSGNTIYF. CDR3 coding DNA: TGTGCCAGTAGTCGGACAGTTCGATCTGGAAACACCATATATTTT. The chain combines TRBV19 with TRBJ1-3; maybe TRBD1 (6 bases). Germline CDR1 LNHDA, CDR2 SQIVND (reference sequence). Trimming removed 5 bases at V and 1 base at J, with 12 bases between. CDR3 length: 15 amino acids.